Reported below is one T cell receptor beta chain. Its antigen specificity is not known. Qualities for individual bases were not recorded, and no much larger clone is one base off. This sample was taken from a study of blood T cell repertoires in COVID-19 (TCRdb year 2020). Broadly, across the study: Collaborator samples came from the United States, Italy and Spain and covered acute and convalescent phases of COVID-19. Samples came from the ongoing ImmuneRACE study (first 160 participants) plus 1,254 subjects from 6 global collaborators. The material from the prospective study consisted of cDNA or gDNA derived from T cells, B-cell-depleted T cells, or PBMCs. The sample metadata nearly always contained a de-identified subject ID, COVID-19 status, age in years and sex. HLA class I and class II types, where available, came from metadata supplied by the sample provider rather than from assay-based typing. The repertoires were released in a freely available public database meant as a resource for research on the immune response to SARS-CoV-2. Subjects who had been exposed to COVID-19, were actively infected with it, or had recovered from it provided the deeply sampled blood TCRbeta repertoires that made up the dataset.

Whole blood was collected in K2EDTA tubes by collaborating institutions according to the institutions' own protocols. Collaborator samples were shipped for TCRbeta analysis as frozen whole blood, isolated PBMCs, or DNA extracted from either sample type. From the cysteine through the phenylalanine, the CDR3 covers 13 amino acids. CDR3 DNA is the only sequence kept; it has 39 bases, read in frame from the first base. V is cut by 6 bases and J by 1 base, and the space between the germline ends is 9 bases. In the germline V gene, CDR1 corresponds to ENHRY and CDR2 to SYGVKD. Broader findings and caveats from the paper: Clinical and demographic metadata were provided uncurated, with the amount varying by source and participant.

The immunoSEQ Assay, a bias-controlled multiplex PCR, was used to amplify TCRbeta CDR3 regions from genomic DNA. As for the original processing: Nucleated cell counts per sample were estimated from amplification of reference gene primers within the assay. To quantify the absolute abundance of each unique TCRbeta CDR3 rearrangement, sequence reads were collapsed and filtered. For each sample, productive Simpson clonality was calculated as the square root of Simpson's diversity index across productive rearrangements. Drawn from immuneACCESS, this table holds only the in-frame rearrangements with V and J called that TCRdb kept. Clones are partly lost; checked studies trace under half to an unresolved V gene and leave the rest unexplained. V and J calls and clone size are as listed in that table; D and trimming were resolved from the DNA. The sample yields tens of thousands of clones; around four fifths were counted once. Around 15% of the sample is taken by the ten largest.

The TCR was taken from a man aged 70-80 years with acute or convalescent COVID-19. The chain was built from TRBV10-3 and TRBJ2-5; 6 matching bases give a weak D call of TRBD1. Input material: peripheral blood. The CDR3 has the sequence CAIRTGTQETQYF. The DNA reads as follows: TGTGCCATCAGAACAGGGACCCAAGAGACCCAGTACTTC.